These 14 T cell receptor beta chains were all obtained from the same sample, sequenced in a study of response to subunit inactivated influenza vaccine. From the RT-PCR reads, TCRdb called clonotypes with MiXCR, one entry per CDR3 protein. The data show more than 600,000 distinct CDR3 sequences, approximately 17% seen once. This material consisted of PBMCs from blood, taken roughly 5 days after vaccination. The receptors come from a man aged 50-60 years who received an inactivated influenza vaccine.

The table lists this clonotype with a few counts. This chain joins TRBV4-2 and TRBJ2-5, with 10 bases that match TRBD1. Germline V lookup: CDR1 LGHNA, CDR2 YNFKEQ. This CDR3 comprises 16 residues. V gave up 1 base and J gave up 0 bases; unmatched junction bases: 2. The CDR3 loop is CASSQGQGAYQETQYF. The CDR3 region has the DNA TGTGCCAGCAGCCAAGGACAGGGGGCGTACCAAGAGACCCAGTACTTC.

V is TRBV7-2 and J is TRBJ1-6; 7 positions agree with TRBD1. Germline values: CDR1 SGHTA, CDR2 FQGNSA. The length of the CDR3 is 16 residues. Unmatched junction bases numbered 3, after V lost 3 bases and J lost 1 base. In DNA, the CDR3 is TGTGCCAGCAGCTTGAGGGGGCTATCCTATAATTCACCCCTCCACTTT. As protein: CASSLRGLSYNSPLHF. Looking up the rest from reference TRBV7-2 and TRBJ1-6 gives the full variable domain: GAGVSQSPSNKVTEKGKDVELRCDPISGHTALYWYRQSLGQGLEFLIYFQGNSAPDKSGLPSDRFSAERTGGSVSTLTIQRTQQEDSAVYLCASSLRGLSYNSPLHFGNGTRLTVT.

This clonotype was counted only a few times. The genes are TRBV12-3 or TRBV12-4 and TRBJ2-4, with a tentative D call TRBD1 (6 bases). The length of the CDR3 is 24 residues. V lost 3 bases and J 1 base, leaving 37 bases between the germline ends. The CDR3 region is CASSLLVGAPHRDTGSTAKNIQYF. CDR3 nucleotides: TGTGCCAGCAGTTTGCTGGTCGGGGCCCCGCACCGGGACACAGGGAGTACGGCCAAAAACATTCAGTACTTC.

The CDR3 loop is CASSTRGVRLRYEQYF. CDR3 sequence (DNA): TGTGCCAGCAGTACTCGGGGCGTGCGGCTCCGATATGAGCAGTACTTC. V usage is TRBV28 and J usage is TRBJ2-7; tentatively, D is TRBD1 or TRBD2 (5 bases each). Trimming took off 5 bases at V and 7 bases at J, with 24 bases between the two ends. The CDR3 runs to 16 residues. CDR1 MDHEN and CDR2 SYDVKM come from the germline V gene.

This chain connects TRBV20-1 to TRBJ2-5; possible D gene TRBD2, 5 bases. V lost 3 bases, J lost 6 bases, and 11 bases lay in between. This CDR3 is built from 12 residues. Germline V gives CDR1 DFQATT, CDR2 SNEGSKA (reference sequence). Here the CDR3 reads CSASRVGKTQYF. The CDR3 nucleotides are TGCAGTGCTAGTCGGGTCGGGAAGACCCAGTACTTC.

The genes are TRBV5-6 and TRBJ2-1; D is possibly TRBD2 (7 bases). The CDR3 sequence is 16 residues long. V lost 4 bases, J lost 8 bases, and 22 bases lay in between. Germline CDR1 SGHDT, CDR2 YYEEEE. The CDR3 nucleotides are TGTGCCAGCAGCCGCAGTGTGGGGGGGGCGGTGGATGAGCAGTTCTTC. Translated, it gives CASSRSVGGAVDEQFF.

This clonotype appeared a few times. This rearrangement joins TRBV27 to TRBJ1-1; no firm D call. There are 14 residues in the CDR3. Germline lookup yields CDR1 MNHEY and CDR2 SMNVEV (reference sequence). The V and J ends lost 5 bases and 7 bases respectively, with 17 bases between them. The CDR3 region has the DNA TGTGCCAGCAGTCCGGCCTTCGGGGATGGTGAAGCTTTCTTT. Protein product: CASSPAFGDGEAFF.

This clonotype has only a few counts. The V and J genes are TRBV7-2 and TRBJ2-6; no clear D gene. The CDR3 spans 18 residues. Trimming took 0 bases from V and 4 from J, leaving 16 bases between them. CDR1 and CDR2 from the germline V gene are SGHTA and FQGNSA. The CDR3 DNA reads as TGTGCCAGCAGCTTAGCTGGGCAGCTAAGTGTAGGGGCCAACGTCCTGACTTTC. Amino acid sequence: CASSLAGQLSVGANVLTF.

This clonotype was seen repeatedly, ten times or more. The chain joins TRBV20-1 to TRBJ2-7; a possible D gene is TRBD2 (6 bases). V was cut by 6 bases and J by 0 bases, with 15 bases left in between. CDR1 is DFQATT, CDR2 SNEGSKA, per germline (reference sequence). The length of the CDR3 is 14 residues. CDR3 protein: CSANGDGSSYEQYF. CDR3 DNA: TGCAGTGCGAATGGGGACGGGAGCTCCTACGAGCAGTACTTC.

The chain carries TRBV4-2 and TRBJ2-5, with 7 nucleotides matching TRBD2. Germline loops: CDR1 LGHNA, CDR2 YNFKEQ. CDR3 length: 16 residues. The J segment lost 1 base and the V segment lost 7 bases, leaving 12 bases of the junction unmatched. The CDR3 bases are TGTGCCAGCAACGCTCGGGGAGCGGGGTTCCAAGAGACCCAGTACTTC. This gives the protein CASNARGAGFQETQYF.

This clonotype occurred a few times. CDR3 coding DNA: TGCAGTGCTAAGGGCGGGGACTCCTACGAGCAGTACTTC. This encodes CSAKGGDSYEQYF. The J gene is TRBJ2-7, the V gene TRBV20-1; D perhaps matches TRBD2 (6 bases). Germline CDR1 is DFQATT and CDR2 is SNEGSKA (reference sequence). This CDR3 is 13 amino acids long. V gave up 4 bases and J gave up 0 bases, with 10 bases separating them.

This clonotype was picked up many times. The CDR3 here is CASSLGRGRAYNEQFF. CDR3 nucleotides: TGTGCCAGCAGTTTAGGGCGGGGGCGTGCCTACAATGAGCAGTTCTTC. The rearrangement uses TRBV12-3 or TRBV12-4 and TRBJ2-1; D is perhaps TRBD2 (7 bases). The CDR3 has 16 amino acids. The V end lost 1 base, the J end lost 2 bases, and 12 bases lay between the germline ends.

The CDR3 sequence is CASSLGRSSEQFF. DNA for the CDR3: TGTGCCAGCAGCTTAGGACGTTCGAGTGAGCAGTTCTTC. The chain has TRBV7-7 and TRBJ2-1; D call uncertain. The V gene's germline CDR1 is SSHAT and CDR2 FNYEAQ (reference sequence). Trimming took off 1 base at V and 9 bases at J, with 10 bases between the two ends. The CDR3 runs 13 residues.

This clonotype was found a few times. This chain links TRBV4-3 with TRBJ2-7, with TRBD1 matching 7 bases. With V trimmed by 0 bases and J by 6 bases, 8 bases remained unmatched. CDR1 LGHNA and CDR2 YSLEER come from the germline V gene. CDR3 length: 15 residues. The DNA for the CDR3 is TGCGCCAGCAGCCAAGATAGACAGGGTAGAGGCGAGCAGTACTTC. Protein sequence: CASSQDRQGRGEQYF.